This T cell receptor (beta chain) was observed in a study of a mutant IDH1 vaccine in newly diagnosed glioma. Whole-study context: Vaccination was launched 4-6 weeks after radiotherapy alone, or with temozolomide cycles.

Time point reported: week 5, during vaccination. Topical imiquimod was applied with each vaccine dose, which held 300 ug of mutant IDH1 20-mer peptide. Assay: immunoSEQ multiplex PCR; the TCRdb copy retains only in-frame clones and omits some. This sample has about 53,000 clones, with about 86% found just once. In regard to this clone: Its target is not known.

The germline V gene has CDR1 MNHEY and CDR2 SVGAGI. Trimming cost V 4 bases and J 4 bases, with 8 bases left between them. The CDR3 contains 13 residues. The sequence was collected from a woman aged 45-59 years with glioma. This chain connects TRBV6-5 to TRBJ1-5; no reliable D call. The source material was PBMCs, sampled from a glioma patient whose treatment included an IDH1 peptide vaccine. This CDR3 reads CASSSRRNQPQHF. In DNA form, the CDR3 reads TGTGCCAGCAGTTCCCGACGGAATCAGCCCCAGCATTTT.